A selection of T cell receptor beta chains follows, all from one sample in a study of spatial heterogeneity in lung cancer. In TCRdb, the 5' RACE reads were re-called with MiXCR into one record per CDR3 protein. The sample lists some 54,000 distinct CDR3 sequences; less than 9% were seen once. Sequencing was performed on PBMCs, taken at follow-up. The receptors stem from a female donor with early-stage non-small cell lung cancer. The CDR3 runs from the conserved cysteine through the conserved F or W. Fields, in order: J gene, V gene, CDR3 protein.

j_call: TRBJ2-7
v_call: TRBV5-1
cdr3_aa: CASSPADRGDYYEQYF

j_call: TRBJ2-3
v_call: TRBV5-1
cdr3_aa: CATSKVTSTDTQYF

j_call: TRBJ1-4
v_call: TRBV7-2
cdr3_aa: CASSRTGTGLLFF

j_call: TRBJ2-1
v_call: TRBV28
cdr3_aa: CASSGTSGGKTNEQFF

j_call: TRBJ2-7
v_call: TRBV19
cdr3_aa: CASRKTETYEQYF

j_call: TRBJ2-1
v_call: TRBV20-1
cdr3_aa: CSAPTSGSYNEQFF

j_call: TRBJ1-2
v_call: TRBV5-5
cdr3_aa: CVSSVDRDTYGYTF

j_call: TRBJ2-1
v_call: TRBV5-6
cdr3_aa: CASSFRDNEQFF

j_call: TRBJ2-7
v_call: TRBV27
cdr3_aa: CASSQTSGGYPYEQYF

j_call: TRBJ2-1
v_call: TRBV7-2
cdr3_aa: CASSLTLYNEQFF

j_call: TRBJ2-5
v_call: TRBV3-1
cdr3_aa: CASSQSGGTGETQYF

j_call: TRBJ2-3
v_call: TRBV6-5
cdr3_aa: CASSFFSSGGTDTQYF

j_call: TRBJ2-7
v_call: TRBV20-1
cdr3_aa: CSAPLYASGGSYEQYF

j_call: TRBJ2-1
v_call: TRBV3-1
cdr3_aa: CASSQVNELQFF

j_call: TRBJ2-2
v_call: TRBV7-7
cdr3_aa: CASSQGTSGASGELFF

j_call: TRBJ1-2
v_call: TRBV20-1
cdr3_aa: CSAVPARGANYGYTF

j_call: TRBJ2-7
v_call: TRBV9
cdr3_aa: CASSVSGQPTYEQYF

j_call: TRBJ2-3
v_call: TRBV7-2
cdr3_aa: CASSLGLAAYTQYF

j_call: TRBJ2-3
v_call: TRBV24-1
cdr3_aa: CATSDVGDRARRDTQYF

j_call: TRBJ1-6
v_call: TRBV7-8
cdr3_aa: CASSLEQNNSPLHF

j_call: TRBJ1-1
v_call: TRBV6-5
cdr3_aa: CASSYSLTGNTEAFF

j_call: TRBJ1-1
v_call: TRBV28
cdr3_aa: CASSPGQGLNTEAFF

j_call: TRBJ1-1
v_call: TRBV20-1
cdr3_aa: CSARPLGSLNTEAFF

j_call: TRBJ2-3
v_call: TRBV29-1
cdr3_aa: CSVGVSGATDTQYF

j_call: TRBJ1-6
v_call: TRBV20-1
cdr3_aa: CSARGAGLGVYNSPLHF

j_call: TRBJ1-5
v_call: TRBV6-1
cdr3_aa: CASSFKQGGNQPQHF

j_call: TRBJ1-6
v_call: TRBV5-1
cdr3_aa: CTSSLTGESPLHF

j_call: TRBJ1-1
v_call: TRBV3-1
cdr3_aa: CASSQDKNTEAFF

j_call: TRBJ2-1
v_call: TRBV29-1
cdr3_aa: CSVGSGGFRSYNEQFF